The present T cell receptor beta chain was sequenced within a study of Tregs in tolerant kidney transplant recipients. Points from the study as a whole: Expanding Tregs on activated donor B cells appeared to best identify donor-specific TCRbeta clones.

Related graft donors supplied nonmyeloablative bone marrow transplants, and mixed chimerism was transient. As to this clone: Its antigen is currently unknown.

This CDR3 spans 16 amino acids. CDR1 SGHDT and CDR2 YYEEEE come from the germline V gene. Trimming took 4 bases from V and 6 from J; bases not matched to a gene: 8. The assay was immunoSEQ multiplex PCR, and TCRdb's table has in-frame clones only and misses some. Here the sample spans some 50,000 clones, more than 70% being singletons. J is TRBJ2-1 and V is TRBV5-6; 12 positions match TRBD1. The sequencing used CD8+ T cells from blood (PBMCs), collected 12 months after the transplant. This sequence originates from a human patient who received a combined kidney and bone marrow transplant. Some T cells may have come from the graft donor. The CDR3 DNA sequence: TGTGCCAGCAGCGCCGGGACAGGGGGCTTGGGCAATGAGCAGTTCTTC. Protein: CASSAGTGGLGNEQFF.